The subject of this entry is one T cell receptor (beta chain). These data come from a study of PD-L1 blockade in urothelial cancer. Study summary: Atezolizumab, begun by patients in about 2014, was given at 1,200 mg intravenously every 3 weeks.

Urothelial carcinoma in patients was locally advanced or metastatic. CDR3 length equals 17 residues. Germline CDR1 and CDR2: SGHKS and YYEKEE (reference sequence). With 2 bases clipped from V and 0 bases from J, the junction kept 6 bases outside the gene matches. Clones were read by immunoSEQ multiplex PCR, and TCRdb kept only the in-frame ones, dropping some. The top ten clones hold less than 4.5% of a sample with more than 45,000 clones, 70% to 80% of them seen once. The chain combines TRBV5-5 with TRBJ2-1, with 9 bases that match TRBD1. The origin of this receptor is a man between 65 and 85 years old with urothelial cancer. This specimen consisted of PBMCs, obtained around atezolizumab (anti-PD-L1) treatment. CDR3 amino acids: CASSFTPTGGSYNEQFF. DNA of the CDR3: TGTGCCAGCAGCTTCACACCGACAGGGGGCTCCTACAATGAGCAGTTCTTC.